This TCR beta chain was identified during a study of blood T cell repertoires in COVID-19. Study information: Samples of COVID-19 (acute and convalescent) were obtained from the United States, Italy and Spain.

Authors' methods: Amplification of reference gene primers provided the estimated nucleated cell counts. Clones were sequenced by immunoSEQ multiplex PCR, and TCRdb holds only the in-frame ones, with some missing. V and J calls and clone size follow that table, whereas D and trimming were derived from the DNA. The sample includes some 350,000 clones, around 91% of them seen just once. The CDR3 covers 17 residues. CDR1 and CDR2 from the germline V gene are MNHEY and SVGEGT. Trimming removed 2 bases from V and 1 base from J; junction bases left unmatched: 4. This chain links TRBV6-2 or TRBV6-3 with TRBJ2-1, with 11 positions matching TRBD2. The sample comprised peripheral blood. This receptor was taken from a woman aged 18 to 35 who had recovered from COVID-19. CDR3 in DNA: TGTGCCAGCAGTTACCGGGGACTAGCGGTGTCCTACAATGAGCAGTTCTTC. Translation gives CASSYRGLAVSYNEQFF.